This entry concerns a single T cell receptor beta chain. Its antigen is still unknown. The data are from a study of identical twins. Trimming took off 4 bases at V and 2 bases at J, with 12 bases between the two ends. The length of the CDR3 is 14 residues. Germline V gene data show CDR1 as SGHAT and CDR2 as FQNNGV. A universal primer site arose from template switching, and cDNA bore unique molecular identifiers. TCRdb analysed the 5' RACE reads with MiXCR anew, one entry per CDR3 protein. Of around 960,000 distinct CDR3 sequences listed, 9% to 15% were seen once; the top ten hold under 2%. Whole-study findings and limits: Zero-insertion results could be subject to partial confounding by invariant MAIT and iNKT cells.

The same data also contributed to another study, on yellow fever vaccine responses in identical twins.

This clonotype was obtained from a woman aged 18-30 years in good health. This rearrangement joins TRBV11-2 to TRBJ2-7, with D possibly being TRBD2 (6 bases). The sample consisted of PBMCs. The CDR3 DNA follows: TGTGCCAGCAGCTCGTTTAGGAGGGCCTACGAGCAGTACTTC. Translating gives CASSSFRRAYEQYF.